This T cell receptor (beta chain) derives from a study of blood T cell repertoires in COVID-19. Background on the study: Some COVID-19 samples were acute and others convalescent; all came from the United States, Italy and Spain.

CDR1 and CDR2 from the germline V gene are SQVTM and ANQGSEA. The V end was cut by 2 bases, the J end by 4 bases, with 14 bases between. The CDR3 has 14 amino acids. Repertoires were generated with immunoSEQ multiplex PCR, while TCRdb's copy carries only in-frame clones and drops some. This sample has 130,000 or so clones, with about 70% found just once. Sequenced material: peripheral blood. This rearrangement joins TRBV29-1 to TRBJ1-2, with a weak D call TRBD1 (6 bases). This clonotype was obtained from a woman between 65 and 79 years old with acute or convalescent COVID-19. The CDR3 DNA reads as TGCAGCGTTGAATTTACCGGACAGCTCTATGGCTACACCTTC. Protein product: CSVEFTGQLYGYTF.